This T cell receptor (beta chain) was found in a study of vaccination effects on CD4 cells after COVID-19. With regard to this clone: The antigen remains unidentified.

The CDR3 covers 16 residues. Germline CDR1 LNHDA, CDR2 SQIVND (reference sequence). The ends lost 4 bases at V and 0 bases at J; junction bases unmatched: 3. Prior to sequencing, the ViraFEST assay stimulated PBMC with viral peptide pools, which expanded the antigen-specific CD4+ T cells. Following culture for 9 to 11 days, CD4+ T cells were isolated. Testing of the vaccine recipients showed negative nucleocapsid antibodies and no prior SARS-CoV-2 infection. IL-2 medium took the place of half the medium on both days 3 and 7. Libraries were prepared by immunoSEQ multiplex PCR; TCRdb keeps only in-frame clonotypes and omits some of them. The table lists roughly 50,000 clones, 75% to 80% of them singletons, with around 5.5% in the top ten.

The clonotype originates from a human donor who received a COVID-19 vaccine. The chain has TRBV19 and TRBJ2-2; 9 bases agree with TRBD1. The sequenced sample was CD4+ T cells from PBMCs cultured with HCoV-OC43 spike peptides, obtained before COVID-19 vaccination. Documented subset: HCoV-OC43 spike overlapping peptide pool stimulation. CDR3 DNA sequence: TGTGCCAGTAGTAAGGGACAGGGACCGAACACCGGGGAGCTGTTTTTT. Translation: CASSKGQGPNTGELFF.